This T cell receptor beta chain was sequenced in a study of blood T cell repertoires in COVID-19. Study at large: Sources were T cells, B-cell-depleted T cells, or PBMCs; the material itself was cDNA or gDNA.

V trimming: 4 bases; J trimming: 7 bases; junction bases outside the gene matches: 13. This CDR3 contains 17 residues. Germline V gene sequence: CDR1 SGHNT, CDR2 YYREEE (reference sequence). In the original analysis: Amplification with reference gene primers provided the estimates of nucleated cell counts. Sequencing was performed with immunoSEQ multiplex PCR; in TCRdb, only in-frame clones are kept and a portion is missing. The V and J calls and clone size come from that table; D and trimming were worked out from the DNA. The data hold some 200,000 clones, with 82% observed a single time. The study recruited people aged about 18 to 89 years across around 23 US areas. Clinical histories supplied by participants themselves formed the basis of cohort assignment.

The sequencing input was PBMCs or T cells enriched from blood (not recorded which). This chain connects TRBV5-4 to TRBJ2-1; 11 bases line up with TRBD1. The clonotype comes from a woman aged 60-75 years with acute COVID-19. The CDR3 sequence is CASSPPIGQGAQNEQFF. The DNA for the CDR3 is TGTGCCAGCAGCCCCCCAATTGGACAGGGGGCGCAGAATGAGCAGTTCTTC.